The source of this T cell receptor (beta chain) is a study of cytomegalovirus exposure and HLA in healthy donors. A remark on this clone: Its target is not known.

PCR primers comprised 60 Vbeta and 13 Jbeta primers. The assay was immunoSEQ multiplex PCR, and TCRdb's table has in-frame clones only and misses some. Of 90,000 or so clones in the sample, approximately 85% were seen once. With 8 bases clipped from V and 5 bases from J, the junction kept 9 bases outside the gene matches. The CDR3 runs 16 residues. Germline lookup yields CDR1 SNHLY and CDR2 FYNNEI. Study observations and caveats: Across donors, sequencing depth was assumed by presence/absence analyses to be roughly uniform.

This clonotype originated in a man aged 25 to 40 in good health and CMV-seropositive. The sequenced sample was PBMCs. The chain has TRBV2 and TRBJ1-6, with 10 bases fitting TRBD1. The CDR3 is CASEWDRGVDNSPLHF. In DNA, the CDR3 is TGTGCCAGCGAGTGGGACAGGGGAGTTGATAATTCACCCCTCCACTTT.